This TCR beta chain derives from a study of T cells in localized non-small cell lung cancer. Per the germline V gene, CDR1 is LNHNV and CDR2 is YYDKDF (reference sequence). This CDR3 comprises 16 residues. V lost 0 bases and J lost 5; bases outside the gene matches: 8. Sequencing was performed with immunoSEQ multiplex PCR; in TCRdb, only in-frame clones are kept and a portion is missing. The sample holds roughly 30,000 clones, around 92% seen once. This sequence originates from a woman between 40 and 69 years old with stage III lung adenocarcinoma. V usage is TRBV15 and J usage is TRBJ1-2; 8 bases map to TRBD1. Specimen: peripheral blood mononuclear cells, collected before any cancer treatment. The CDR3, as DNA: TGTGCCACCAGCAGAGACCCGGGACAGGAAATTTATGGCTACACCTTC. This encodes CATSRDPGQEIYGYTF.